This T cell receptor beta chain was captured in a study of blood T cell repertoires in COVID-19. As for the study in general: Whether acute or convalescent, the COVID-19 samples came from the United States, Italy and Spain. T cells, B-cell-depleted T cells, or PBMCs supplied cDNA or gDNA.

Per the authors' pipeline: Estimated nucleated cell counts came from reference gene primer amplification. Repertoires were generated with immunoSEQ multiplex PCR, while TCRdb's copy carries only in-frame clones and drops some. V, J and clone size were drawn from that table, and D and trimming were deduced from the DNA. The sample holds 260,000 or so clones; 75% to 90% are singletons and the top ten take over 8.5%. This clone was picked up one time. Unmatched junction bases numbered 11, after V lost 8 bases and J lost 6 bases. Germline V lookup: CDR1 MNHEY, CDR2 SVGAGI. This CDR3 is 15 amino acids long.

This chain links TRBV6-5 with TRBJ2-3, with TRBD2 identical over 10 bases. The sequence came from a human donor in a cohort sampled during active COVID-19. Sequencing was done on a sample of peripheral blood. The CDR3 loop reads CASRNSGRIFDTQYF. The CDR3 DNA reads as TGTGCCAGCCGAAATAGCGGGAGGATATTTGATACGCAGTATTTT.